What follows describes a single TCR beta chain. The source of the sample is a study of blood T cell repertoires in COVID-19. Sequencing was performed with immunoSEQ multiplex PCR; in TCRdb, only in-frame clones are kept and a portion is missing. Here the sample spans 60,000 to 90,000 clones, 84% being singletons. The CDR3 spans 18 residues. The V gene end was trimmed by 3 bases and the J gene end by 0 bases; junction bases not matched to a gene: 6. CDR1 is SGHNT and CDR2 is YYREEE in the germline V gene (reference sequence). The chain carries TRBV5-4 and TRBJ2-6; 10 bases are a match to TRBD1. This receptor was taken from a woman aged 45-65 years with acute or convalescent COVID-19. Sample: peripheral blood. DNA for the CDR3: TGTGCCAGCAGCTCCAAGGGACAGGGGAACTCTGGGGCCAACGTCCTGACTTTC. Its translation: CASSSKGQGNSGANVLTF.